The 28 T cell receptor beta chains presented below share a single source sample, sequenced in a study of cytomegalovirus exposure and HLA in healthy donors (dated by TCRdb to 2017 to 2019). Library prep was done by the immunoSEQ multiplex PCR assay. The multiplex PCR relied on a mix of 60 forward primers for TCR Vbeta segments and 13 reverse primers for TCR Jbeta segments. TCRdb limited this immuneACCESS table to in-frame rearrangements with V and J called. A share of clones is missing; checked studies link under half to unresolved V genes, and the rest is unexplained. The sample table shows 100,000 to 150,000 clones, and roughly three quarters are seen once. 11% of the sample is in the top ten clones. The source material was PBMCs. The receptor source for this set is a man aged 30-40 years in good health and CMV-seropositive.

CDR3: CASSPRTGINNEQFF. The CDR3 DNA reads as TGTGCCAGCAGCCCCCGTACGGGTATTAACAATGAGCAGTTCTTC. This chain connects TRBV11-3 to TRBJ2-1; the D is unclear. The CDR3 loop spans 15 amino acids. The V end was cut by 5 bases, the J end by 5 bases, with 16 bases between. CDR1 is SGHNT, CDR2 YENEEA, per germline.

The V gene is TRBV30, the J gene TRBJ1-5; D perhaps matches TRBD1 (5 bases). Trimming cost V 1 base and J 7 bases, with 11 bases left between them. The CDR3 has 13 amino acids. Germline V lookup: CDR1 GTSNPN, CDR2 SVGIG (reference sequence). In nucleotides, the CDR3 is TGTGCCTGGAGTGGGCGGGGGGACCAGCCCCAGCATTTT. Its protein product is CAWSGRGDQPQHF.

CDR3 protein: CASRRLQSTGEQYF. The CDR3 nucleotides are TGTGCCAGCAGGAGACTTCAATCCACCGGCGAGCAGTACTTC. This rearrangement joins TRBV2 to TRBJ2-7; no clear D. Germline V CDR1 and CDR2: SNHLY, FYNNEI. This CDR3 spans 14 amino acids. V was cut by 6 bases and J by 6 bases, with 18 bases left in between.

V usage is TRBV9 and J usage is TRBJ2-7, with 7 bases lining up with TRBD1. V lost 0 bases to trimming and J lost 2 bases; unmatched junction nucleotides: 5. CDR1 SGDLS and CDR2 YYNGEE come from the germline V gene. This CDR3 region has 15 residues. The CDR3 bases are TGTGCCAGCAGCGTAGAGGGACAGACCACCTACGAGCAGTACTTC. Translated, it gives CASSVEGQTTYEQYF.

V and J are TRBV5-1 and TRBJ2-7, with TRBD2 matching over 10 bases. Germline CDR1 is SGHRS and CDR2 is YFSETQ. The length of the CDR3 is 16 residues. Trimming took 8 bases from V and 6 from J; bases not matched to a gene: 17. CDR3 loop: CASHTGTSAPRGEQYF. DNA of the CDR3: TGCGCCAGTCATACCGGGACTAGCGCCCCCCGAGGCGAGCAGTACTTC.

Only one count was recorded for this clone. The J gene is TRBJ1-1, the V gene TRBV19, with no clear D. Germline loops: CDR1 LNHDA, CDR2 SQIVND (reference sequence). The CDR3 runs to 15 residues. Deletions cut 0 bases from V and 1 base from J, with 9 bases between. CDR3: CASSIEPGGNTEAFF. The DNA for the CDR3 is TGTGCCAGTAGTATAGAGCCGGGTGGGAACACTGAAGCTTTCTTT.

V gene TRBV7-6 combines with J gene TRBJ2-7; TRBD2 might be the D (7 bases). Looked up from germline, CDR1 is SGHVS and CDR2 is FNYEAQ. The CDR3 sequence is 15 residues long. V was clipped by 2 bases and J by 2 bases, with 13 bases between them. The CDR3 here is CASSLSPGGTYEQYF. The CDR3 DNA reads as TGTGCCAGCAGCTTATCCCCGGGGGGCACCTACGAGCAGTACTTC.

CDR3 nucleotide sequence: TGTGCCAGCTCAAAAACGACAGGGAGCTCCTACGAGCAGTACTTC. Its protein is CASSKTTGSSYEQYF. The chain links TRBV18 to TRBJ2-7; 7 bases fit TRBD1. This CDR3 comprises 15 residues. V lost 5 bases and J lost 0; bases outside the gene matches: 7. Looked up from germline, CDR1 is KGHSH and CDR2 is LQKENI.

This chain uses TRBV6-4 with TRBJ2-1; D is possibly TRBD1 (5 bases). CDR3 length: 13 amino acids. Trimming removed 3 bases at V and 3 bases at J, with 6 bases between. The germline CDR1 and CDR2 sequences are MRHNA and SNTAGT. The CDR3 DNA is TGTGCCAGCAGTGAAGGGGACTACAATGAGCAGTTCTTC. Protein: CASSEGDYNEQFF.

J is TRBJ2-3 and V is TRBV7-9, with a tentative D call TRBD1 (6 bases). The CDR3 runs 15 residues. Germline CDR1 and CDR2: SEHNR and FQNEAQ (reference sequence). The V gene lost 7 bases and the J gene lost 2 bases, with 16 bases spanning the gap. The CDR3 is CASTSRTVVTDTQYF. CDR3 in DNA: TGTGCCAGCACCTCGAGGACAGTAGTCACAGATACGCAGTATTTT.

This clone was seen a few times. The V gene is TRBV28, the J gene TRBJ1-1; 8 bases are shared with TRBD1. This CDR3 is 16 amino acids long. In germline, CDR1 is MDHEN, CDR2 SYDVKM. The V segment lost 6 bases and the J segment 2 bases; nucleotides outside the gene matches: 11. CDR3 sequence (DNA): TGTGCCAGCAGCGAATTGGACAGGGACCCTAACACTGAAGCTTTCTTT. This translates into CASSELDRDPNTEAFF. Full variable domain (rest looked up from reference TRBV28 and TRBJ1-1): DVKVTQSSRYLVKRTGEKVFLECVQDMDHENMFWYRQDPGLGLRLIYFSYDVKMKEKGDIPEGYSVSREKKERFSLILESASTNQTSMYLCASSELDRDPNTEAFFGQGTRLTVV.

The gene calls are TRBV6-1 and TRBJ2-2, with TRBD2 matching 9 bases. The CDR3 length is 17 residues. Losses at the gene ends were 2 bases for V and 5 bases for J; bases not matched to a gene: 9. Germline-derived CDR1 and CDR2 are MNHNS and SASEGT. The CDR3 loop reads CASSESGLAGRTGELFF. The CDR3, as DNA: TGTGCCAGCAGTGAAAGCGGGCTAGCGGGGCGAACCGGGGAGCTGTTTTTT.

The chain joins TRBV4-3 to TRBJ2-2, with D possibly TRBD1 on 5 matching bases. The V gene's germline CDR1 is LGHNA and CDR2 YSLEER. There are 14 residues in the CDR3. The V gene lost 2 bases and the J gene lost 6 bases, with 10 bases spanning the gap. CDR3 in amino acids: CASSQLGHPGELFF. In DNA form, the CDR3 reads TGCGCCAGCAGCCAACTCGGACATCCCGGGGAGCTGTTTTTT.

The gene calls are TRBV30 and TRBJ1-1; D is perhaps TRBD1 (5 bases). Germline assignment: CDR1 GTSNPN and CDR2 SVGIG (reference sequence). V lost 2 bases, J lost 1 base, and 5 bases lay in between. This CDR3 region has 12 residues. DNA of the CDR3: TGTGCCTGGAGTCAGGGGAACACTGAAGCTTTCTTT. Its translation is CAWSQGNTEAFF.

The chain uses TRBV7-9 and TRBJ1-1; D gene ambiguous. CDR3 size: 14 residues. With 5 bases removed from V and 0 bases from J, the gap between germline ends came to 10 bases. Germline V gives CDR1 SEHNR, CDR2 FQNEAQ (reference sequence). CDR3 nucleotide sequence: TGTGCCAGCAGCCCCGCGGCAATGAACACTGAAGCTTTCTTT. This gives the protein CASSPAAMNTEAFF. Combining the CDR3 with reference TRBV7-9 and TRBJ1-1 gives the whole variable domain DTGVSQNPRHKITKRGQNVTFRCDPISEHNRLYWYRQTLGQGPEFLTYFQNEAQLEKSRLLSDRFSAERPKGSFSTLEIQRTEQGDSAMYLCASSPAAMNTEAFFGQGTRLTVV.

The rearrangement uses TRBV2 and TRBJ2-6; 8 bases agree with TRBD2. CDR1 SNHLY and CDR2 FYNNEI come from the germline V gene. CDR3 length equals 15 residues. V shed 7 bases and J 4 bases; nucleotides not matched to a gene: 6. The CDR3 DNA is TGTGCCAGCACCCGACTAGCGTCCGGGGCCAACGTCCTGACTTTC. This encodes CASTRLASGANVLTF.

V usage is TRBV7-9 and J usage is TRBJ1-1, with TRBD1 identical over 8 bases. V gave up 2 bases and J gave up 1 base; unmatched junction bases: 3. The CDR3 consists of 15 residues. Germline V gene sequence: CDR1 SEHNR, CDR2 FQNEAQ (reference sequence). Written as DNA, the CDR3 is TGTGCCAGCAGCTTACCCGGGACAGGGAACACTGAAGCTTTCTTT. It encodes CASSLPGTGNTEAFF.

The chain links TRBV25-1 to TRBJ2-2; 8 bases are shared with TRBD2. The CDR3 length is 15 residues. Trimming removed 2 bases from V and 5 bases from J; junction bases left unmatched: 4. The germline gives CDR1 MGHDK, CDR2 SYGVNS. CDR3 nucleotides: TGTGCCAGCAGTGAACCGATAGCGGGGACCGGGGAGCTGTTTTTT. Translated: CASSEPIAGTGELFF.

The genes are TRBV5-1 and TRBJ2-5; TRBD1 agrees at 7 bases. V shed 7 bases and J 2 bases; nucleotides not matched to a gene: 11. The CDR3 is 15 residues long. The germline gives CDR1 SGHRS, CDR2 YFSETQ. The chain's CDR3 is CASRRPGQIQETQYF. The CDR3 nucleotides are TGCGCCAGCCGTCGACCGGGACAGATACAAGAGACCCAGTACTTC.

This clone was seen a single time. This chain links TRBV2 with TRBJ1-2; 9 nucleotides agree with TRBD1. V dropped 3 bases and J dropped 8; count of bases not matched to a gene: 10. Germline V gene sequence: CDR1 SNHLY, CDR2 FYNNEI. This CDR3 region has 15 residues. Written as DNA, the CDR3 is TGTGCCAGCAGTGACTTGGGACAGGGTCGGAAGGGCTACACCTTC. Residues: CASSDLGQGRKGYTF.

The V and J genes are TRBV29-1 and TRBJ2-1; 7 bases line up with TRBD2. CDR1 is SQVTM and CDR2 is ANQGSEA in the germline V gene. The CDR3 contains 14 residues. V gave up 7 bases and J gave up 4 bases; unmatched junction bases: 10. The CDR3 region has the DNA TGCAGCGGTGCGGGGAGGGTGGGGTACAATGAGCAGTTCTTC. This codes for CSGAGRVGYNEQFF.

The chain has TRBV27 and TRBJ2-7, with D hard to call. Germline V gene sequence: CDR1 MNHEY, CDR2 SMNVEV (reference sequence). V gave up 4 bases and J gave up 5 bases, with 12 bases separating them. This CDR3 has 13 residues. The CDR3 reads CASSSLGANEQYF. The CDR3, as DNA: TGTGCCAGCAGTTCCCTAGGAGCAAACGAGCAGTACTTC.

The chain combines TRBV28 with TRBJ2-7; 10 positions match TRBD1. The germline V gene encodes CDR1 MDHEN and CDR2 SYDVKM. The CDR3 covers 15 residues. The J segment lost 5 bases and the V segment lost 1 base, leaving 5 bases of the junction unmatched. The CDR3 bases are TGTGCCAGCAGTTTATTTCCGACAGGGGGCAACGAGCAGTACTTC. Translation gives CASSLFPTGGNEQYF. The entire variable domain, with the rest obtained from reference TRBV28 and TRBJ2-7, is as follows: DVKVTQSSRYLVKRTGEKVFLECVQDMDHENMFWYRQDPGLGLRLIYFSYDVKMKEKGDIPEGYSVSREKKERFSLILESASTNQTSMYLCASSLFPTGGNEQYFGPGTRLTVT.

The table lists this clone with a few counts. The rearrangement uses TRBV4-3 and TRBJ2-1; maybe TRBD2 (6 bases). Germline V gives CDR1 LGHNA, CDR2 YSLEER. Trimming stripped 4 bases from V and 5 bases from J, with 12 bases between. The CDR3 extends over 14 amino acids. The chain's CDR3 is CASSLLAEHNEQFF. The CDR3 DNA is TGCGCCAGCAGCCTCTTAGCGGAGCACAATGAGCAGTTCTTC.

The V call is TRBV4-3, the J call TRBJ2-6; D remains unclear. Per germline, CDR1 LGHNA and CDR2 YSLEER. The CDR3 sequence is 17 residues long. V shed 1 base and J shed 2 bases, with 12 bases lying between them. CDR3 loop: CASSQAGRFTGANVLTF. DNA of the CDR3: TGCGCCAGCAGCCAAGCAGGCCGGTTTACTGGGGCCAACGTCCTGACTTTC.

This chain uses TRBV4-3 with TRBJ2-7; D possibly corresponds to TRBD2 (5 bases). Germline V gives CDR1 LGHNA, CDR2 YSLEER. V dropped 2 bases and J dropped 4 bases, with 15 bases sitting between them. This CDR3 contains 15 residues. CDR3: CASSQTVGAHYEQYF. In nucleotides, the CDR3 is TGCGCCAGCAGCCAAACGGTGGGAGCACATTACGAGCAGTACTTC.

This chain links TRBV9 with TRBJ2-6; 9 positions match TRBD1. From germline, CDR1 is SGDLS and CDR2 YYNGEE. Trimming removed 4 bases from V and 6 bases from J; junction bases left unmatched: 5. The CDR3 length is 15 residues. The CDR3 bases are TGTGCCAGCAGCATCCGGACAGGGGAGGCCAACGTCCTGACTTTC. Amino acids: CASSIRTGEANVLTF.

CDR3 in amino acids: CASSYSRGTGELFF. CDR3 bases: TGTGCCAGCAGTTACTCCCGGGGAACCGGGGAGCTGTTTTTT. The genes are TRBV6-5 and TRBJ2-2, with D tentatively TRBD2 (5 bases). This CDR3 is built from 14 residues. The V end was cut by 0 bases, the J end by 5 bases, with 7 bases between. Germline V gene data show CDR1 as MNHEY and CDR2 as SVGAGI.